Here is one T cell receptor (beta chain) with its context. The data originate from a study of blood T cell repertoires in COVID-19. Study summary: T cells, B-cell-depleted T cells, or PBMCs provided the cDNA or gDNA that served as material.

The ends were cut back, 4 bases at V and 4 bases at J, with 2 bases in the middle. Looked up from germline, CDR1 is SGHTA and CDR2 is FQGTGA. The CDR3 covers 12 residues. A Seattle source enrolled patients during active infection and followed them longitudinally. TCRdb keeps only in-frame clones here, not all; method: immunoSEQ multiplex PCR. The sample comprises around 210,000 clones, under 90% of which are singletons, and approximately 8% rests with the top ten. The rearrangement uses TRBV7-3 and TRBJ2-6; D is uncertain. Source material: peripheral blood. This clonotype originated in an elderly woman with COVID-19, enrolled during active disease. The CDR3 spells CASSSGANVLTF. As DNA, the CDR3 is TGTGCCAGCAGCTCGGGGGCCAACGTCCTGACTTTC.